Below, 9 T cell receptor beta chains from the same sample are listed, as sequenced in a study of T cell clonotyping in hematopoietic cell transplantation. Profiling relied on immunoSEQ multiplex PCR, and the TCRdb table lists in-frame clones only, not all of them. The sample holds roughly 40,000 clones, 94% seen once. The sequencing input was peripheral blood mononuclear cells. These receptors were taken from a woman aged 50 to 65 in good health. Some clones in this sample may be carry-over from other donors' samples.

CDR3 amino acids: CASSTGISNQPQHF. For the CDR3, the DNA is TGTGCCAGCTCAACGGGGATTAGCAATCAGCCCCAGCATTTT. The chain is built from TRBV6-1 and TRBJ1-5; D is unclear. This CDR3 is built from 14 residues. V lost 8 bases and J lost 0, with 11 bases in between. Per germline, CDR1 MNHNS and CDR2 SASEGT.

The J gene is TRBJ1-1, the V gene TRBV5-1, with D possibly matching TRBD1 (6 bases). The germline V and J ends were trimmed by 4 bases and 0 bases, with 10 bases remaining between them. CDR3 length equals 14 residues. Germline-derived CDR1 and CDR2 are SGHRS and YFSETQ. CDR3 protein: CASSLQGMNTEAFF. The CDR3, as DNA: TGCGCCAGCAGCCTACAGGGCATGAACACTGAAGCTTTCTTT. The full variable domain, with the rest looked up from reference TRBV5-1 and TRBJ1-1, is KAGVTQTPRYLIKTRGQQVTLSCSPISGHRSVSWYQQTPGQGLQFLFEYFSETQRNKGNFPGRFSGRQFSNSRSEMNVSTLELGDSALYLCASSLQGMNTEAFFGQGTRLTVV.

The chain combines TRBV13 with TRBJ1-3, with 7 bases fitting TRBD1. CDR1 is PRHDT and CDR2 is FYEKMQ in the germline V gene (reference sequence). The CDR3 contains 13 residues. Trimming cost V 5 bases and J 8 bases; bases outside gene matches: 6. The CDR3 DNA reads TGTGCCAGCAGCGCCAGGGGGATGTACACCATATATTTT. Translating it yields CASSARGMYTIYF. Filled out from reference TRBV13 and TRBJ1-3, the complete variable domain reads AAGVIQSPRHLIKEKRETATLKCYPIPRHDTVYWYQQGPGQDPQFLISFYEKMQSDKGSIPDRFSAQQFSDYHSELNMSSLELGDSALYFCASSARGMYTIYFGEGSWLTVV.

CDR3 residues: CASRSDSNIPDYEQYF. The CDR3 DNA reads TGTGCCAGCAGATCGGACAGCAACATCCCCGATTACGAGCAGTACTTC. The V and J genes are TRBV7-2 and TRBJ2-7, with D possibly being TRBD1 (6 bases). Deletions cut 6 bases from V and 4 bases from J, with 22 bases between. From germline, CDR1 is SGHTA and CDR2 FQGNSA. There are 16 residues in the CDR3.

V and J are TRBV9 and TRBJ2-6; TRBD2 agrees at 7 bases. CDR1 is SGDLS and CDR2 is YYNGEE in the germline V gene. This CDR3 has 18 amino acids. Trimming cost V 4 bases and J 0 bases; bases outside gene matches: 10. CDR3 protein: CASSPQSGDPSGANVLTF. The CDR3 DNA is TGTGCCAGCAGCCCCCAAAGCGGGGATCCCTCTGGGGCCAACGTCCTGACTTTC.

V gene TRBV5-1 combines with J gene TRBJ2-2; possibly TRBD1 for D (6 bases). The CDR3 consists of 15 residues. The germline V gene encodes CDR1 SGHRS and CDR2 YFSETQ. Trimming took off 3 bases at V and 6 bases at J, with 15 bases between the two ends. CDR3 sequence reads: CASSSELQGPGELFF. CDR3 sequence (DNA): TGCGCCAGCAGCTCGGAGTTACAGGGACCCGGGGAGCTGTTTTTT.

J is TRBJ1-3 and V is TRBV9, with a possible D match to TRBD1 (5 bases). The CDR3 is made up of 16 amino acids. The germline CDR1 and CDR2 sequences are SGDLS and YYNGEE. Trimming left V 0 bases short and J 0 bases short, with 10 bases between. This CDR3 reads CASSVGLGDSGNTIYF. CDR3 sequence (DNA): TGTGCCAGCAGCGTAGGGCTAGGGGACTCTGGAAACACCATATATTTT.

The chain is built from TRBV11-2 and TRBJ2-7, with D maybe TRBD2 (5 bases). The CDR3 is made up of 13 amino acids. The V end was cut by 5 bases, the J end by 3 bases, with 11 bases between. Germline V gives CDR1 SGHAT, CDR2 FQNNGV. The CDR3 nucleotides read TGTGCCAGCAGCCGACCCGGAGGCTACGAGCAGTACTTC. Protein sequence: CASSRPGGYEQYF. The complete variable domain, with remaining parts taken from reference TRBV11-2 and TRBJ2-7, reads EAGVAQSPRYKIIEKRQSVAFWCNPISGHATLYWYQQILGQGPKLLIQFQNNGVVDDSQLPKDRFSAERLKGVDSTLKIQPAKLEDSAVYLCASSRPGGYEQYFGPGTRLTVT.

The J gene is TRBJ1-6, the V gene TRBV9, with D unresolved. The germline V gene encodes CDR1 SGDLS and CDR2 YYNGEE. The CDR3 spans 10 residues. Deletions cut 7 bases from V and 8 bases from J, with 4 bases between. CDR3 in DNA: TGTGCCAGCTACGATTCACCCCTCCACTTT. Its translation is CASYDSPLHF.